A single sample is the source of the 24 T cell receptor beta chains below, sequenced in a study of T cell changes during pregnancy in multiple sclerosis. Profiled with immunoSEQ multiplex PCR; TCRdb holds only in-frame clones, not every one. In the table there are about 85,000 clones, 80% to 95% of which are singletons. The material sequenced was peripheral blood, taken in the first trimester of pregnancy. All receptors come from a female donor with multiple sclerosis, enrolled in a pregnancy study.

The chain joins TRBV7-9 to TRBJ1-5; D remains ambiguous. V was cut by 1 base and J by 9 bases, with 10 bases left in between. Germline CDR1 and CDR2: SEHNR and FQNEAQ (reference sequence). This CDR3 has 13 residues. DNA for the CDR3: TGTGCCAGCAGCTTAGAGGCGGTTGGGCCCCAGCATTTT. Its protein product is CASSLEAVGPQHF.

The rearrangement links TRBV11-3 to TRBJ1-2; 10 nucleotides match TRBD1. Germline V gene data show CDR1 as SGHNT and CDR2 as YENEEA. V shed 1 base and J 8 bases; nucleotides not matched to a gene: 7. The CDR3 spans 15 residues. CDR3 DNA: TGTGCCAGCAGCTTAGCGACAGGGGGCTTAGGCGGCTACACCTTC. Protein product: CASSLATGGLGGYTF.

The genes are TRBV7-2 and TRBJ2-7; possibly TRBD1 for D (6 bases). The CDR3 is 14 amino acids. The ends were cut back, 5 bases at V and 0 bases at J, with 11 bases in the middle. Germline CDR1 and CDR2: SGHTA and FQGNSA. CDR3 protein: CASSEQGNSYEQYF. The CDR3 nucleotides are TGTGCCAGCAGCGAACAGGGAAACTCCTACGAGCAGTACTTC.

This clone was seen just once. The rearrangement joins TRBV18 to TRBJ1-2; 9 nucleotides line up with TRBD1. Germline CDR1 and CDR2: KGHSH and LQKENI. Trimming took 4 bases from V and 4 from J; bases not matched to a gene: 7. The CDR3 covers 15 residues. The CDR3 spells CASSLGDRATYGYTF. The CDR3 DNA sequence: TGTGCCAGCTCACTAGGGGACAGGGCCACCTATGGCTACACCTTC.

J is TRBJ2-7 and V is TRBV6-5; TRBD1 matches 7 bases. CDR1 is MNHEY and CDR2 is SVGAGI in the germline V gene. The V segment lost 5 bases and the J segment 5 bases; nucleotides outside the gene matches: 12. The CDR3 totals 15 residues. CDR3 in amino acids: CASSRDRDESNEQYF. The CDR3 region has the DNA TGTGCCAGCAGTCGTGACAGGGATGAATCGAACGAGCAGTACTTC.

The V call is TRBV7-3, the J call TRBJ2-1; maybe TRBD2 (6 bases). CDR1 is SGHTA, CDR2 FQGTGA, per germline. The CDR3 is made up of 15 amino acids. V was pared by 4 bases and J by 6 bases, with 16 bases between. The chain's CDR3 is CASSSQGGMGNEQFF. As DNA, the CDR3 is TGTGCCAGCAGCTCCCAAGGCGGGATGGGCAATGAGCAGTTCTTC.

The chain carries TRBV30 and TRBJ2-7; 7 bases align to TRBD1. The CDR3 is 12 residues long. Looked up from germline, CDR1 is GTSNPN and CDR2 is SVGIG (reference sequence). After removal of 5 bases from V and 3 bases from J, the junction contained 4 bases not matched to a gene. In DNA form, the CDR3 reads TGTGCCTGGGAAGGGGACAGCTACGAGCAGTACTTC. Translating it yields CAWEGDSYEQYF.

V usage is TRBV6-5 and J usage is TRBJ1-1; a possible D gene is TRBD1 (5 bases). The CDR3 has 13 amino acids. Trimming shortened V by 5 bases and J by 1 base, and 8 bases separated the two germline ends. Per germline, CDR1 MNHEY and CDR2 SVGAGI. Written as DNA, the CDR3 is TGTGCCAGCAGTCAAACAGGGAACACTGAAGCTTTCTTT. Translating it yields CASSQTGNTEAFF.

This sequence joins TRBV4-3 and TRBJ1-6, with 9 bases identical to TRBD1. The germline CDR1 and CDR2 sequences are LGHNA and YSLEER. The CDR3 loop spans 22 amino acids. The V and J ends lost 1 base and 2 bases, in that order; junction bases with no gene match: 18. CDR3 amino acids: CASSQASGTGSDPDTYNSPLHF. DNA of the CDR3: TGCGCCAGCAGCCAAGCCTCCGGGACAGGGTCCGACCCTGATACCTATAATTCACCCCTCCACTTT.

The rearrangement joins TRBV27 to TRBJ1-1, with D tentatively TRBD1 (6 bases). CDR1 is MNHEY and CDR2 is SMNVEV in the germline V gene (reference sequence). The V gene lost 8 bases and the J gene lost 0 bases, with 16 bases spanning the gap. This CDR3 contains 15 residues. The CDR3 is CASLSTGAVNTEAFF. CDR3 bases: TGTGCCAGCCTGTCGACAGGTGCCGTGAACACTGAAGCTTTCTTT.

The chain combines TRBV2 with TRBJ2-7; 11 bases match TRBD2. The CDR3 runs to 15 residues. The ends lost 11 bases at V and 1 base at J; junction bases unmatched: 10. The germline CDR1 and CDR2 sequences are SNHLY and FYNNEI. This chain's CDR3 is CASQDGTSGSYEQYF. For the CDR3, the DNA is TGTGCCTCCCAAGACGGGACTAGCGGTTCCTACGAGCAGTACTTC.

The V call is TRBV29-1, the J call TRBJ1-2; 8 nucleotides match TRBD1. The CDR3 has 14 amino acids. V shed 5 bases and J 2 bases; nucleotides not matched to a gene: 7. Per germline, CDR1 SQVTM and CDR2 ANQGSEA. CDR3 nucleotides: TGCAGCGTTTGGACAGGGAAAATAAACTATGGCTACACCTTC. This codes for CSVWTGKINYGYTF.

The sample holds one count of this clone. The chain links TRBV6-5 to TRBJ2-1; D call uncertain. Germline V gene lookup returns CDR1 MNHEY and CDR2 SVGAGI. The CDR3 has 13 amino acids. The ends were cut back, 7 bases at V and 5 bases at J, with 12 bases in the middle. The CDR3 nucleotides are TGTGCCAGCAAAGGTTTAGCAAACAATGAGCAGTTCTTC. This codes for CASKGLANNEQFF.

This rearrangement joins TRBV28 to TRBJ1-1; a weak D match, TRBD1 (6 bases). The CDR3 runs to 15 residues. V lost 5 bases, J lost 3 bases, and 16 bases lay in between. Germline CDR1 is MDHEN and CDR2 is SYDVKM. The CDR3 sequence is CASSEQGGGDTEAFF. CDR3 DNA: TGTGCCAGCAGTGAACAGGGTGGGGGGGACACTGAAGCTTTCTTT.

The CDR3 is CASRGGTQYF. CDR3 nucleotide sequence: TGTGCCAGTAGAGGTGGTACGCAGTATTTT. The rearrangement links TRBV6-6 to TRBJ2-3; D is undetermined. This CDR3 has 10 residues. Germline loops: CDR1 MNHNY, CDR2 SVGAGI (reference sequence). Trimming left V 9 bases short and J 8 bases short, with 9 bases between.

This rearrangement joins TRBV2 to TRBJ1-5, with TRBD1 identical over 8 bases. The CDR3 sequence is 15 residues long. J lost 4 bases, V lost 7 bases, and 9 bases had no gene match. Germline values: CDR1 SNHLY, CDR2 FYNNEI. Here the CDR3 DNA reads TGTGCCAGCACCGCGACAGGGGTGGCAAATCAGCCCCAGCATTTT. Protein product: CASTATGVANQPQHF.

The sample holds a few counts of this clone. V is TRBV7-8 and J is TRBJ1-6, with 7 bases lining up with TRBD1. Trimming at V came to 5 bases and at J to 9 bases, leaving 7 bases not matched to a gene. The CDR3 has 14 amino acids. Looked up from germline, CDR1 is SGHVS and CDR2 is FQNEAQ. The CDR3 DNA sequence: TGTGCCAGCAGCCCGAGACAGGGCCCTTCACCCCTCCACTTT. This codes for CASSPRQGPSPLHF. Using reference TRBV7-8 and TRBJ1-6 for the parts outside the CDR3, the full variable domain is GAGVSQSPRYKVAKRGQDVALRCDPISGHVSLFWYQQALGQGPEFLTYFQNEAQLDKSGLPSDRFFAERPEGSVSTLKIQRTQQEDSAVYLCASSPRQGPSPLHFGNGTRLTVT.

CDR3 DNA: TGTGCCAGCGCCGGGACTAGCGTTTCCAATGAGCAGTTCTTC. Protein: CASAGTSVSNEQFF. This sequence joins TRBV6-4 and TRBJ2-1; 10 positions agree with TRBD2. The germline gives CDR1 MRHNA, CDR2 SNTAGT. Germline trimming cut 8 bases from V and 6 bases from J; bases unmatched to any gene: 7. CDR3 length: 14 residues.

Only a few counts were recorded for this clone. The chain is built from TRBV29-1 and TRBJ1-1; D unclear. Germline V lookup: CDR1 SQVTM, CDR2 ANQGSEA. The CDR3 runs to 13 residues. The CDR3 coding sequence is TGCGTTTCTGTCTCCCCAGGAGGCACTGAAGCTTTCTTT. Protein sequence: CVSVSPGGTEAFF.

CDR3 amino acids: CASSQGRGKPYNEQFF. CDR3 coding DNA: TGTGCCAGCAGCCAAGGGAGGGGAAAGCCTTACAATGAGCAGTTCTTC. The chain is built from TRBV14 and TRBJ2-1; D possibly corresponds to TRBD2 (6 bases). CDR3 length: 16 residues. Germline CDR1 reads SGHDN; CDR2 reads FVKESK. The V and J ends lost 1 base and 4 bases respectively, with 14 bases between them.

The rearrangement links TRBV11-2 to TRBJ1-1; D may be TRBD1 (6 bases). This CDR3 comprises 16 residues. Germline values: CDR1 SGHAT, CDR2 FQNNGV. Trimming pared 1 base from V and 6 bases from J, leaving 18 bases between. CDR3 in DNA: TGTGCCAGCAGCTTAGCCGGGGGGCAGGGAAGATCTGAAGCTTTCTTT. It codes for CASSLAGGQGRSEAFF.

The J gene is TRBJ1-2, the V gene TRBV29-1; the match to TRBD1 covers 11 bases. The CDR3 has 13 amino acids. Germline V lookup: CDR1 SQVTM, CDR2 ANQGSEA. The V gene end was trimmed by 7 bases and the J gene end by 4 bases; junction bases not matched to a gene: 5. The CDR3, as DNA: TGCAGCGGTCGGACAGGGGGCGGCTATGGCTACACCTTC. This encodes CSGRTGGGYGYTF.

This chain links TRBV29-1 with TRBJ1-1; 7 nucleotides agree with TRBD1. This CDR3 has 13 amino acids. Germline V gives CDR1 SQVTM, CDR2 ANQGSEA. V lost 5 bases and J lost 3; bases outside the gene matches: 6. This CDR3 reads CSVLDRVYTEAFF. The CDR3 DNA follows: TGCAGCGTTCTCGACAGGGTGTACACTGAAGCTTTCTTT.

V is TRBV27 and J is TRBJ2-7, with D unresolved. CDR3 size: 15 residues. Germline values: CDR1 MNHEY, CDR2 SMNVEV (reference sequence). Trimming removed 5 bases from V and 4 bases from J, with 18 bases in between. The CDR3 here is CASSAGSPEPYEQYF. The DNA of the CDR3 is TGTGCCAGCAGTGCCGGGTCCCCTGAACCATACGAGCAGTACTTC.